The present T cell receptor (beta chain) was sequenced within a study of blood T cells in healthy people across ages. Study observations and caveats: Estimated diversity that came from one million T cells was considered an underestimate.

In the case of this clonotype: What it recognizes is unknown.

A second PCR of 7 to 11 cycles used a sample-barcoded 5' primer and a J-beta primer mix. Each single sample gave us at least 2.5 million CDR3-containing paired-end reads. From the 5' RACE reads, TCRdb called clonotypes with MiXCR, one entry per CDR3 protein. The data show under 800,000 distinct CDR3 sequences, roughly 47% seen once. Per the germline V gene, CDR1 is LGHDT and CDR2 is YNNKEL (reference sequence). The CDR3 spans 15 residues. J was trimmed by 4 bases and V by 3 bases; bases with no gene match: 6. The J gene is TRBJ1-5, the V gene TRBV3-1; 7 bases agree with TRBD1. The sample comprised blood. The TCR was taken from a woman aged 60-75 years in good health. Here the CDR3 DNA reads TGTGCCAGCAGCCATTCCGGGACAGATAATCAGCCCCAGCATTTT. Its protein product is CASSHSGTDNQPQHF.